A selection of T cell receptor beta chains follows, all from one sample in a study of T-cell memory formation after mild COVID-19. Using its own MiXCR run on the 5' RACE reads, TCRdb lists one record per CDR3 protein. The sample lists 430,000 or so distinct CDR3 sequences, 25% occurring once. Sequencing was carried out using PBMCs or a T cell subset sorted from them (not recorded which). These receptors all come from an adult woman who had mild COVID-19 (a few samples of this study predate the infection). Cell type and time point are not known. CDR3s include the opening cysteine and the closing phenylalanine or tryptophan. D genes are given only for firm matches. Where a row states a size, it is once, few, many or the class of an expanded clone; other rows omit it.

CDR3 length,clone size,J gene,D gene,V gene,CDR3 protein,CDR3 DNA
15,.,TRBJ1-1,.,TRBV27,CASRMNRVVDTEAFF,TGTGCCAGCAGGATGAACAGGGTTGTGGACACTGAAGCTTTCTTT
17,few,TRBJ2-1,TRBD2,TRBV4-3,CASSQREGLAGVNEQFF,TGCGCCAGCAGCCAGAGGGAAGGACTAGCGGGAGTCAATGAGCAGTTCTTC
12,.,TRBJ2-3,.,TRBV9,CASGQGGDTQYF,TGTGCCAGCGGGCAGGGAGGAGATACGCAGTATTTT
13,few,TRBJ2-5,.,TRBV7-2,CASSGDYQETQYF,TGTGCCAGCAGCGGGGACTACCAAGAGACCCAGTACTTC
15,.,TRBJ2-1,.,TRBV24-1,CATSDSGQLNNEQFF,TGTGCCACCAGTGATTCAGGACAGCTAAACAATGAGCAGTTCTTC
15,.,TRBJ2-3,.,TRBV7-9,CASSPGGPPGDTQYF,TGTGCCAGCAGCCCAGGCGGCCCCCCAGGAGATACGCAGTATTTT
15,few,TRBJ2-5,.,TRBV25-1,CASSELQIGQETQYF,TGTGCCAGCAGTGAATTGCAGATCGGCCAAGAGACCCAGTACTTC
13,.,TRBJ1-5,TRBD1,TRBV12-3/TRBV12-4,CASGTGENQPQHF,TGTGCCAGCGGAACAGGGGAGAATCAGCCCCAGCATTTT
14,few,TRBJ2-7,TRBD2,TRBV14,CASSRLAKFYEQYF,TGTGCCAGCAGCCGACTAGCGAAGTTCTACGAGCAGTACTTC
17,.,TRBJ1-4,.,TRBV3-1,CASSPPASTATNEKLFF,TGTGCCAGCAGCCCCCCAGCGTCGACAGCTACAAATGAAAAACTGTTTTTT
16,.,TRBJ2-2,.,TRBV5-1,CASSLRILGSPGELFF,TGCGCCAGCAGCTTGCGGATCTTAGGGAGTCCCGGGGAGCTGTTTTTT
13,few,TRBJ2-6,.,TRBV29-1,CSVEVPSTPVLTF,TGCAGCGTTGAAGTGCCGTCGACCCCCGTCCTGACTTTC
13,.,TRBJ1-2,.,TRBV30,CAWTPGLNYGYTF,TGTGCCTGGACTCCAGGTCTTAACTATGGCTACACCTTC
20,.,TRBJ2-3,TRBD2,TRBV7-2,CASSLALGLAGGKVTDTQYF,TGTGCCAGCAGCTTAGCGCTGGGACTAGCGGGAGGGAAGGTCACAGATACGCAGTATTTT
15,many,TRBJ2-7,TRBD2,TRBV7-8,CASSLVGLAGREQYF,TGTGCCAGCAGCTTAGTCGGACTAGCGGGAAGGGAGCAGTACTTC
14,many,TRBJ1-4,TRBD1,TRBV6-6,CASSYDRADEKLFF,TGTGCCAGCAGTTACGACAGGGCCGATGAAAAACTGTTTTTT